Shown below are 31 T cell receptor beta chains from a single sample sequenced in a study of CD8+CD57+ T cells in acquired aplastic anemia. The template for TCR beta VDJ and CDR3 sequence profiling was genomic DNA. A single record per CDR3 protein comes from TCRdb applying MiXCR to the reads. Counted here are approximately 130,000 distinct CDR3 sequences, roughly 40% occurring once; the ten biggest clones make up over 2%. The authors sequenced patients whose flow cytometry had shown CD8+CD57+ cell expansion. The sample consisted of sorted CD4+, CD8+, or CD8+CD57+ T cells (not recorded which) from PBMCs. These TCRs come from a human donor with aplastic anemia.

The chain uses TRBV18 and TRBJ2-7, with D tentatively TRBD1 or TRBD2 (5 bases each). V lost 5 bases, J lost 5 bases, and 16 bases lay in between. Germline V gene data show CDR1 as KGHSH and CDR2 as LQKENI. The CDR3 sequence is 14 residues long. CDR3 residues: CASSSLAGANEQYF. CDR3 sequence (DNA): TGTGCCAGCTCATCGCTGGCCGGGGCCAACGAGCAGTACTTC.

In its sample, this clonotype was seen many times. V usage is TRBV6-5 and J usage is TRBJ1-2; D uncertain. The germline V and J ends were trimmed by 0 bases and 4 bases, with 6 bases remaining between them. CDR1 and CDR2 from the germline V gene are MNHEY and SVGAGI. The CDR3 spans 13 residues. Written as DNA, the CDR3 is TGTGCCAGCAGTTACTCTGTGGGCTATGGCTACACCTTC. This codes for CASSYSVGYGYTF.

The chain employs TRBV10-3 and TRBJ2-3, with 11 bases lining up with TRBD2. Looked up from germline, CDR1 is ENHRY and CDR2 is SYGVKD. This CDR3 comprises 16 residues. V shed 4 bases, J shed 5 bases, and the junction held 8 bases outside the gene matches. CDR3 loop: CAISGSSGGLVDTQYF. As DNA, the CDR3 is TGTGCCATCAGTGGTTCTAGCGGGGGGCTGGTAGATACGCAGTATTTT.

In regard to this clonotype: Germline and junction disagree at one end, which may indicate a read error. V and J are TRBV19 and TRBJ1-6; TRBD1 aligns across 11 bases. CDR1 is LNHDA and CDR2 is SQIVND in the germline V gene (reference sequence). The length of the CDR3 is 13 residues. CDR3 region: CASSTDRGQPLHF. The CDR3 DNA is TGCGCCAGTAGTACGGACAGGGGGCAACCCCTCCACTTT.

This clonotype was recorded at least ten times. DNA of the CDR3: TGTGCCATCAGTGAGGGGGGGCTGGCTGGGGCCAACGTCCTGACTTTC. As protein: CAISEGGLAGANVLTF. This chain joins TRBV10-3 and TRBJ2-6; D could derive from TRBD1 or TRBD2 (6 bases each). The CDR3 sequence is 16 residues long. V gave up 2 bases and J gave up 2 bases, with 10 bases separating them. Per germline, CDR1 ENHRY and CDR2 SYGVKD.

About this clonotype itself: The CDR3 does not end in the conserved phenylalanine or tryptophan, so this is likely a read error. The limits of the CDR3 on the DNA are not certain, so only TCRdb's listed CDR3 is given. The chain links TRBV10-1 to TRBJ1-5; the table gives TRBD1 as D, unverified against the DNA. The CDR3 length equals 13 residues, ends included. CDR1 is WNHNN, CDR2 SYGVQD, per germline (reference sequence). CDR3 amino acids: CASSQGANQPQLL.

The chain recombines TRBV25-1 with TRBJ2-3; D possibly corresponds to TRBD2 (6 bases). V lost 8 bases to trimming and J lost 1 base, with 13 bases between them. The CDR3 spans 14 residues. The germline CDR1 and CDR2 sequences are MGHDK and SYGVNS. The DNA of the CDR3 is TGTGCCAGCCTCCCGGGGGTAGGCACAGATACGCAGTATTTT. It yields the protein CASLPGVGTDTQYF.

This clonotype was detected only a few times. The chain couples TRBV5-1 to TRBJ1-2, with TRBD1 matching 7 bases. The germline CDR1 and CDR2 sequences are SGHRS and YFSETQ. The CDR3 totals 13 residues. J was trimmed by 5 bases and V by 4 bases; bases with no gene match: 5. The CDR3 loop is CASSATGRYGYTF. CDR3 sequence (DNA): TGCGCCAGCAGCGCGACAGGGCGGTATGGCTACACCTTC.

At least ten counts were recorded for this clonotype. Here the CDR3 DNA reads TGCAGTGCTGGGTACCCCAGGGGTATAAGGACTGAAGCTTTCTTT. It is translated as CSAGYPRGIRTEAFF. V and J are TRBV20-1 and TRBJ1-1, with a possible D match to TRBD1 (6 bases). Per the germline V gene, CDR1 is DFQATT and CDR2 is SNEGSKA (reference sequence). Trimming pared 5 bases from V and 5 bases from J, leaving 21 bases between. The CDR3 totals 15 residues.

This clonotype came up many times. The rearrangement joins TRBV5-1 to TRBJ2-1, with unresolved D. Trimming shortened V by 4 bases and J by 4 bases, and 15 bases separated the two germline ends. Germline lookup yields CDR1 SGHRS and CDR2 YFSETQ. The CDR3 totals 15 residues. The DNA of the CDR3 is TGCGCCAGCAGCCCCTTCGCACTATCTTACAATGAGCAGTTCTTC. This sequence encodes CASSPFALSYNEQFF.

The chain carries TRBV10-1 and TRBJ1-2, with D possibly being TRBD1 (5 bases). Germline V lookup: CDR1 WNHNN, CDR2 SYGVQD (reference sequence). The CDR3 is made up of 14 amino acids. Trimming left V 6 bases short and J 5 bases short, with 16 bases between. This chain's CDR3 is CASSLTGTQYGYTF. The CDR3 nucleotides read TGCGCCAGCAGCCTTACCGGGACGCAGTATGGCTACACCTTC.

The chain carries TRBV24-1 and TRBJ2-1; 7 nucleotides align to TRBD2. The CDR3 is made up of 14 amino acids. In germline, CDR1 is KGHDR, CDR2 SFDVKD. With V trimmed by 2 bases and J by 9 bases, 6 bases remained unmatched. The CDR3 sequence: CATSDSWSGAEQFF. The CDR3 DNA reads TGTGCCACCAGTGATTCGTGGAGCGGGGCTGAGCAGTTCTTC.

At least ten counts were recorded for this clonotype. The genes are TRBV5-6 and TRBJ1-5; 9 nucleotides match TRBD1. CDR1 SGHDT and CDR2 YYEEEE come from the germline V gene. The CDR3 runs to 14 residues. Trimming removed 4 bases from V and 6 bases from J; junction bases left unmatched: 5. The CDR3 bases are TGTGCCAGCAGCACGGGACAGGGTGGTCAGCCCCAGCATTTT. Translating gives CASSTGQGGQPQHF.

This clonotype was seen many times. This chain connects TRBV7-8 to TRBJ1-5, with D unclear. The V gene's germline CDR1 is SGHVS and CDR2 FQNEAQ. This CDR3 contains 15 residues. V was clipped by 5 bases and J by 0 bases, with 11 bases between them. The CDR3 coding sequence is TGTGCCAGCAGCGTCCTGTCTACTAGCAATCAGCCCCAGCATTTT. This encodes CASSVLSTSNQPQHF.

This chain links TRBV7-9 with TRBJ2-2; unclear D gene. The CDR3 is made up of 12 amino acids. Trimming shortened V by 4 bases and J by 9 bases, and 9 bases separated the two germline ends. Germline V lookup: CDR1 SEHNR, CDR2 FQNEAQ (reference sequence). The CDR3 spells CASSSIDWELFF. The CDR3 region has the DNA TGTGCCAGCAGCTCGATCGACTGGGAGCTGTTTTTT.

This clonotype has more than one count but fewer than ten. This chain connects TRBV6-2 or TRBV6-3 to TRBJ2-3; the D gene is possibly TRBD2 (6 bases). CDR3 length: 15 residues. From germline, CDR1 is MNHEY and CDR2 SVGEGT. The V gene lost 2 bases and the J gene lost 9 bases, with 18 bases spanning the gap. The chain's CDR3 is CASSYNIQRAGTQYF. The CDR3 DNA is TGTGCCAGCAGTTACAACATCCAGCGGGCCGGGACGCAGTATTTT.

The V and J genes are TRBV2 and TRBJ2-7; maybe TRBD2 (5 bases). Germline values: CDR1 SNHLY, CDR2 FYNNEI. This CDR3 is 14 amino acids long. Trimming pared 5 bases from V and 2 bases from J, leaving 13 bases between. This CDR3 is CASSSGMSPYEQYF. DNA for the CDR3: TGTGCCAGCAGTTCCGGGATGAGCCCCTACGAGCAGTACTTC.

The table lists this clonotype with a few counts. The V and J genes are TRBV18 and TRBJ2-3; 8 bases agree with TRBD1. CDR1 and CDR2 (germline): KGHSH, LQKENI. There are 14 residues in the CDR3. The V gene end was trimmed by 4 bases and the J gene end by 5 bases; junction bases not matched to a gene: 5. The DNA for the CDR3 is TGTGCCAGCTCACTGGACAGGGTGGAAGATACGCAGTATTTT. This gives the protein CASSLDRVEDTQYF.

This clonotype was seen at least ten times. V is TRBV19 and J is TRBJ1-1; tentatively, D is TRBD1 (6 bases). The CDR3 spans 12 residues. V lost 7 bases, J lost 4 bases, and 10 bases lay in between. Germline values: CDR1 LNHDA, CDR2 SQIVND (reference sequence). CDR3 region: CASTKGGTEAFF. As DNA, the CDR3 is TGTGCCAGTACTAAAGGGGGCACTGAAGCTTTCTTT.

This clonotype was observed at least ten times. V gene TRBV4-1 combines with J gene TRBJ2-5; D is unclear. CDR3 length: 15 residues. Germline values: CDR1 MGHRA, CDR2 YSYEKL. V was shortened by 4 bases and J by 3 bases, with 15 bases between the two germline ends. The CDR3 region is CASSPLGLLKETQYF. In DNA form, the CDR3 reads TGCGCCAGCAGCCCCCTAGGCCTCTTAAAAGAGACCCAGTACTTC.

CDR3: CSVPHKVGYTF. In DNA form, the CDR3 reads TGCAGCGTTCCCCACAAGGTGGGCTACACCTTC. The chain recombines TRBV29-1 with TRBJ1-2; no reliable D call. Germline CDR1 is SQVTM and CDR2 is ANQGSEA. The V end was cut by 5 bases, the J end by 8 bases, with 12 bases between. The CDR3 covers 11 residues.

This clonotype was counted ten times or more. The rearrangement joins TRBV2 to TRBJ1-3, with TRBD1 matching 10 bases. This CDR3 spans 15 amino acids. Trimming removed 10 bases from V and 0 bases from J; junction bases left unmatched: 6. From germline, CDR1 is SNHLY and CDR2 FYNNEI. The CDR3 nucleotides are TGTGCCACCGGGACAGGGGCCCTCTCTGGAAACACCATATATTTT. Its protein product is CATGTGALSGNTIYF.

This chain connects TRBV15 to TRBJ1-2; D is perhaps TRBD1 (5 bases). The germline V gene has CDR1 LNHNV and CDR2 YYDKDF (reference sequence). Between the trimmed V and J ends, which lost 8 bases and 7 bases, there was a span of 20 bases. The CDR3 loop spans 14 amino acids. CDR3 nucleotides: TGTGCCACCGCTCAGGGCGCAGCTTCGGGTGGCTACACCTTC. This gives the protein CATAQGAASGGYTF.

This clonotype was counted ten times or more. The J gene is TRBJ1-2, the V gene TRBV15; the D gene is possibly TRBD1 (5 bases). This CDR3 region has 15 residues. Germline V lookup: CDR1 LNHNV, CDR2 YYDKDF (reference sequence). V was clipped by 7 bases and J by 2 bases, with 17 bases between them. The CDR3 here is CATTEIRDRNYGYTF. The CDR3 coding sequence is TGTGCCACCACGGAGATAAGAGACAGAAACTATGGCTACACCTTC.

This clonotype was detected only a few times. This sequence joins TRBV28 and TRBJ2-7; possibly TRBD2 for D (5 bases). Trimming pared 1 base from V and 0 bases from J, leaving 10 bases between. The CDR3 has 15 residues. From germline, CDR1 is MDHEN and CDR2 SYDVKM. The CDR3 nucleotides are TGTGCCAGCAGTTTATCTCCCGGGGACTCCTACGAGCAGTACTTC. As protein: CASSLSPGDSYEQYF. The variable domain in full, completed from reference TRBV28 and TRBJ2-7, reads DVKVTQSSRYLVKRTGEKVFLECVQDMDHENMFWYRQDPGLGLRLIYFSYDVKMKEKGDIPEGYSVSREKKERFSLILESASTNQTSMYLCASSLSPGDSYEQYFGPGTRLTVT.

This clonotype was seen a few times. This sequence joins TRBV20-1 and TRBJ1-5; TRBD1 aligns across 7 bases. The trim removed 7 bases at V and 8 bases at J, leaving 11 bases unmatched. Germline V gives CDR1 DFQATT, CDR2 SNEGSKA (reference sequence). This CDR3 has 13 amino acids. DNA of the CDR3: TGCAGTGGAGGGGGCGGCAGGGGCGAGCCCCAGCATTTT. It codes for CSGGGGRGEPQHF.

This clonotype has a count of ten or more. This chain links TRBV24-1 with TRBJ2-5, with a tentative D call TRBD2 (5 bases). Trimming took 3 bases from V and 1 from J, leaving 14 bases between them. From germline, CDR1 is KGHDR and CDR2 SFDVKD. The CDR3 is 16 residues long. CDR3 DNA sequence: TGTGCCACCAGTGATGGTTTGACTACTCGCCAAGAGACCCAGTACTTC. Encoded protein: CATSDGLTTRQETQYF.

This clonotype appeared many times. The chain joins TRBV14 to TRBJ1-2; D is ambiguous. The germline V and J ends were trimmed by 0 bases and 4 bases, with 9 bases remaining between them. This CDR3 is built from 14 residues. The germline V gene has CDR1 SGHDN and CDR2 FVKESK. CDR3 in DNA: TGTGCCAGCAGCCAAGACAGGTCCGTCTATGGCTACACCTTC. Its protein product is CASSQDRSVYGYTF.

In its sample, this clonotype was seen many times. The CDR3 is CSAEHRSSYNSPLHF. DNA of the CDR3: TGCAGTGCCGAACACAGGAGCTCCTATAATTCACCCCTCCACTTT. The V and J genes are TRBV20-1 and TRBJ1-6, with D perhaps matching TRBD1 (5 bases). Trimming shortened V by 6 bases and J by 0 bases, and 12 bases separated the two germline ends. Germline assignment: CDR1 DFQATT and CDR2 SNEGSKA (reference sequence). This CDR3 comprises 15 residues.

This clonotype was detected many times. The junction does not match germline at one end; this may be a read error. V usage is TRBV7-9 and J usage is TRBJ2-7; D possibly corresponds to TRBD1 (6 bases). Per germline, CDR1 SEHNR and CDR2 FQNEAQ (reference sequence). The CDR3 loop spans 13 amino acids. The CDR3, as DNA: TGTGCCAGCAGCTTAGGGCCTCCCAGGGGATGTGACTTC. Translation gives CASSLGPPRGCDF. Based on the CDR3 plus reference TRBV7-9 and TRBJ2-7, the full variable domain is DTGVSQNPRHKITKRGQNVTFRCDPISEHNRLYWYRQTLGQGPEFLTYFQNEAQLEKSRLLSDRFSAERPKGSFSTLEIQRTEQGDSAMYLCASSLGPPRGCDFGPGTRLTVT.

This clonotype showed up many times. The rearrangement uses TRBV19 and TRBJ1-3; 7 nucleotides line up with TRBD1. Looked up from germline, CDR1 is LNHDA and CDR2 is SQIVND (reference sequence). Trimming cost V 7 bases and J 4 bases; bases outside gene matches: 10. The length of the CDR3 is 15 residues. Written as DNA, the CDR3 is TGTGCCAGTACCAGCCGCGACAGGGACGGAAACACCATATATTTT. The encoded protein is CASTSRDRDGNTIYF.